This T cell receptor (beta chain) was recovered during a study of neoadjuvant nivolumab and ipilimumab in lung cancer (dated by TCRdb to the early 2020s). For context, the study as a whole: In the NEOSTAR trial, nivolumab was administered intravenously at 3 mg/kg on days 1, 15 and 29, and the combination arm also received ipilimumab 1 mg/kg on day 1 only. The primary endpoint of the trial was the rate of major pathologic response (MPR) in the intention-to-treat population of each study arm. A total of 40 to 45 patients with operable NSCLC were treated in the trial, with approximately 23 randomized to nivolumab monotherapy and approximately 20 randomized to nivolumab plus ipilimumab. TCR repertoires were compared between pretherapy (baseline) peripheral blood and tumors resected at surgery after neoadjuvant immune checkpoint blockade. Matched pretherapy and resected tumor pairs were analyzed from seven patients, of whom four had been treated with nivolumab and three with nivolumab plus ipilimumab. The full study reports these points: A small number of samples underwent TCR sequencing. Richness in tumors resected after neoadjuvant therapy showed a positive correlation with pretherapy blood TCR richness (Spearman R ~ 0.82). No significant correlation was found between TCR clonality and pathologic tumor regression, and only one major-pathologic-response sample was available for the clonality analysis. From pretherapy to surgery, increases in tumor T-cell richness and clonality were observed in three of three dual-therapy tumors but in only two of four nivolumab-treated tumors. Compared with tumor-adjacent uninvolved lung, resected tumors had greater TCR richness and clonality, and increases showed up in more of the dual-therapy-treated tumors.

The library was built by means of the immunoSEQ multiplex PCR assay. Turning to the authors' computational methods: Repertoires were summarized by richness and clonality, and significantly expanded and contracted clones were identified between pre- and post-therapy samples. Here the immuneACCESS table is served through TCRdb, limited to in-frame sequences with V and J called. Missing clones are a known gap in these copies; in checked studies unresolved V genes cover under half, and the rest lacks a known reason. The V and J calls and clone size come from that table; D and trimming were worked out from the DNA. For this sample the table gives thousands of clones, of which roughly 77% were detected only once. The top ten clones comprise about 3.4% of the sample. A word on this clone: Its cognate antigen has yet to be identified. Per-base qualities were not stored, and no clone one base away is much larger.

Per the publication, the time point label means: at surgical resection after neoadjuvant nivolumab +/- ipilimumab. Samples came from the phase 2 randomized NEOSTAR trial, which tested neoadjuvant nivolumab or nivolumab plus ipilimumab followed by surgery in operable NSCLC. The CDR3 goes from the cysteine to the phenylalanine over 16 residues. Only the CDR3 part of the read is kept: 48 bases, read in frame from the first base. For this chain, trimming is 1 base at the V end and 6 bases at the J end, and the number of junction bases without a gene match is 11. Taken from the germline V gene (reference sequence), the CDR1 and CDR2 loops are SEHNR and FQNEAQ.

This receptor was taken from an adult with non-small cell lung cancer. The sample in question was tumor tissue, obtained after neoadjuvant nivolumab, alone or with ipilimumab, at or shortly before surgery. The sequence links TRBV7-9 to TRBJ2-7; the central 8 bases match TRBD2. The CDR3 region: CASSLEVLGRGGEQYF. In nucleotide form, the sequence is TGTGCCAGCAGCTTAGAGGTGTTGGGACGGGGGGGCGAGCAGTACTTC.